These 25 T cell receptor beta chains were all obtained from the same sample, sequenced in a study of T cell responses to AZD1222 COVID-19 vaccine. Using immunoSEQ multiplex PCR, the repertoire was profiled, and TCRdb retains in-frame clones only, with some absent. The sample carries about 160,000 clones, approximately 87% recorded once. This material consisted of peripheral blood, taken 28 days after the second AZD1222 dose. The source of these receptors is an adult who received the AZD1222 COVID-19 vaccine.

This sequence joins TRBV7-2 and TRBJ1-3; D gene unclear. Germline-derived CDR1 and CDR2 are SGHTA and FQGNSA. Trimming removed 1 base at V and 3 bases at J, with 10 bases between. This CDR3 has 15 residues. CDR3: CASSLVASRGNTIYF. The CDR3, as DNA: TGTGCCAGCAGCTTAGTAGCCAGTCGTGGAAACACCATATATTTT.

This chain links TRBV10-3 with TRBJ1-6, with D possibly being TRBD1 (5 bases). V gave up 4 bases and J gave up 8 bases, with 15 bases separating them. This CDR3 has 15 residues. Germline loops: CDR1 ENHRY, CDR2 SYGVKD. The CDR3 region is CAISALAGPYSPLHF. In DNA, the CDR3 is TGTGCCATCAGTGCCCTGGCAGGGCCTTATTCACCCCTCCACTTT.

CDR3 loop: CASKEGDTSGNTIYF. DNA for the CDR3: TGTGCCAGCAAAGAAGGAGATACCTCTGGAAACACCATATATTTT. The J gene is TRBJ1-3, the V gene TRBV27, with D unclear. V lost 7 bases and J 0 bases, leaving 13 bases between the germline ends. CDR3 length equals 15 residues. Germline CDR1 is MNHEY and CDR2 is SMNVEV (reference sequence).

The chain is built from TRBV12-5 and TRBJ1-6, with D unresolved. The CDR3 spans 14 residues. V was pared by 5 bases and J by 10 bases, with 15 bases between. Germline CDR1 LGHNT, CDR2 FRNRAP. CDR3: CASGPPGRRSPLHF. CDR3 nucleotides: TGTGCTAGTGGTCCCCCGGGTCGACGGTCACCCCTCCACTTT.

This clone was detected only once. The chain couples TRBV15 to TRBJ2-5, with D perhaps being TRBD1 or TRBD2 (5 bases each). Trimming took off 2 bases at V and 6 bases at J, with 16 bases between the two ends. Germline CDR1 and CDR2: LNHNV and YYDKDF (reference sequence). This CDR3 spans 15 amino acids. DNA for the CDR3: TGTGCCACCAGCAGACTGGGGCAAGGGAGTCAGACCCAGTACTTC. Translated: CATSRLGQGSQTQYF.

J is TRBJ2-3 and V is TRBV10-3; 8 bases are a match to TRBD1. The CDR3 totals 16 residues. Germline trimming cut 0 bases from V and 2 bases from J; bases unmatched to any gene: 4. Germline CDR1 and CDR2: ENHRY and SYGVKD. CDR3: CAISESGQGTTDTQYF. DNA of the CDR3: TGTGCCATCAGTGAGTCAGGACAGGGAACCACAGATACGCAGTATTTT.

This clone has a single count. The genes are TRBV5-1 and TRBJ1-4; D ambiguous. The V end was cut by 1 base, the J end by 0 bases, with 4 bases between. In germline, CDR1 is SGHRS, CDR2 YFSETQ. The CDR3 loop spans 14 amino acids. The DNA of the CDR3 is TGCGCCAGCAGCTTGTCTGCAACTAATGAAAAACTGTTTTTT. Its protein is CASSLSATNEKLFF.

The chain carries TRBV28 and TRBJ1-2; unclear D gene. The germline gives CDR1 MDHEN, CDR2 SYDVKM. This CDR3 comprises 13 residues. V lost 4 bases, J lost 0 bases, and 6 bases lay in between. CDR3 in amino acids: CASSSRPNYGYTF. The CDR3 coding sequence is TGTGCCAGCAGTTCAAGACCTAACTATGGCTACACCTTC.

V gene TRBV4-1 combines with J gene TRBJ2-3; D possibly corresponds to TRBD1 (6 bases). The V gene lost 1 base and the J gene lost 6 bases, with 17 bases spanning the gap. The CDR3 loop spans 16 amino acids. Germline V gene lookup returns CDR1 MGHRA and CDR2 YSYEKL. This CDR3 is CASSQARDPGEDTQYF. The CDR3 DNA reads as TGCGCCAGCAGCCAAGCCCGGGATCCAGGGGAGGATACGCAGTATTTT.

The genes are TRBV19 and TRBJ1-1, with 8 bases lining up with TRBD1. CDR1 LNHDA and CDR2 SQIVND come from the germline V gene (reference sequence). The V and J ends lost 2 bases and 3 bases, in that order; junction bases with no gene match: 2. The CDR3 has 14 amino acids. Here the CDR3 DNA reads TGTGCCAGTAGTATAATGACAGGGGACACTGAAGCTTTCTTT. Encoded protein: CASSIMTGDTEAFF.

Note on this clone: An end of the junction differs from the germline gene, which may be a read error. The chain joins TRBV30 to TRBJ1-1; possible D gene TRBD1, 5 bases. Germline CDR1 reads GTSNPN; CDR2 reads SVGIG (reference sequence). This CDR3 has 11 amino acids. The CDR3 coding sequence is TGTGCCTGGAGTTCGGGCTCAGGGTCACGTTTT. Amino acids: CAWSSGSGSRF. The full variable domain, completed using reference TRBV30 and TRBJ1-1, is SQTIHQWPATLVQPVGSPLSLECTVEGTSNPNLYWYRQAAGRGLQLLFYSVGIGQISSEVPQNLSASRPQDRQFILSSKKLLLSDSGFYLCAWSSGSGSRFGQGTRLTVV.

The V gene is TRBV28, the J gene TRBJ1-1; 12 bases are shared with TRBD1. This CDR3 is built from 18 residues. The V and J ends lost 7 bases and 6 bases, in that order; junction bases with no gene match: 18. In germline, CDR1 is MDHEN, CDR2 SYDVKM. In DNA, the CDR3 is TGTGCCAGCATCGCGTTCTTCGGGACAGGGGGCGTATCGGCTGAAGCTTTCTTT. Amino acids: CASIAFFGTGGVSAEAFF.

This clone showed up just once. V gene TRBV7-8 combines with J gene TRBJ2-3, with a possible D match to TRBD2 (6 bases). V lost 5 bases, J lost 1 base, and 25 bases lay in between. The germline gives CDR1 SGHVS, CDR2 FQNEAQ. The CDR3 contains 19 residues. In DNA, the CDR3 is TGTGCCAGCAGCGTTTACAGGACGGTGGAGCCGGGGGGCACAGATACGCAGTATTTT. Translated: CASSVYRTVEPGGTDTQYF.

This chain uses TRBV5-6 with TRBJ1-2; D is unresolved. Germline V gives CDR1 SGHDT, CDR2 YYEEEE. V lost 0 bases and J 4 bases, leaving 13 bases between the germline ends. This CDR3 region has 15 residues. CDR3 in amino acids: CASSLASDTRYGYTF. CDR3 in DNA: TGTGCCAGCAGCTTGGCAAGCGACACACGCTATGGCTACACCTTC.

The V gene is TRBV11-1, the J gene TRBJ2-2; a weak D match, TRBD1 (5 bases). This CDR3 is 15 amino acids long. The V and J ends lost 7 bases and 0 bases respectively, with 12 bases between them. Germline CDR1 reads SGHAT; CDR2 reads FQDESV (reference sequence). DNA for the CDR3: TGTGCCAGCACATCAGGACATTCGAACACCGGGGAGCTGTTTTTT. This codes for CASTSGHSNTGELFF. Combining the CDR3 with reference TRBV11-1 and TRBJ2-2 gives the whole variable domain EAEVAQSPRYKITEKSQAVAFWCDPISGHATLYWYRQILGQGPELLVQFQDESVVDDSQLPKDRFSAERLKGVDSTLKIQPAELGDSAMYLCASTSGHSNTGELFFGEGSRLTVL.

V usage is TRBV29-1 and J usage is TRBJ2-5; D gene unclear. This CDR3 has 10 amino acids. V dropped 5 bases and J dropped 2 bases, with 3 bases sitting between them. Germline loops: CDR1 SQVTM, CDR2 ANQGSEA. DNA of the CDR3: TGCAGCGTTCAGCAAGAGACCCAGTACTTC. Translated: CSVQQETQYF. The full variable domain, rest sourced from reference TRBV29-1 and TRBJ2-5, is SAVISQKPSRDICQRGTSLTIQCQVDSQVTMMFWYRQQPGQSLTLIATANQGSEATYESGFVIDKFPISRPNLTFSTLTVSNMSPEDSSIYLCSVQQETQYFGPGTRLLVL.

This chain links TRBV9 with TRBJ2-2; D gene uncertain. The CDR3 loop spans 15 amino acids. Trimming left V 0 bases short and J 2 bases short, with 8 bases between. Germline CDR1 reads SGDLS; CDR2 reads YYNGEE. The CDR3 spells CASSVGNSNTGELFF. The CDR3 nucleotides are TGTGCCAGCAGCGTAGGAAACTCTAACACCGGGGAGCTGTTTTTT.

This chain links TRBV7-6 with TRBJ2-7, with a tentative D call TRBD2 (6 bases). V was trimmed by 8 bases and J by 5 bases, leaving 19 bases between them. Germline CDR1 is SGHVS and CDR2 is FNYEAQ. The CDR3 is 14 residues long. The CDR3 here is CASGPGASDDEQYF. Written as DNA, the CDR3 is TGTGCCAGCGGCCCCGGGGCTAGCGACGACGAGCAGTACTTC.

This clone has a handful of counts. This chain links TRBV23-1 with TRBJ1-2; D is undetermined. TRBV23-1 is an open reading frame whose function is uncertain. V was cut by 3 bases and J by 8 bases, with 16 bases left in between. The CDR3 covers 14 residues. The CDR3 DNA is TGCGCCAGCAGTCATGGGTCCAGTCCTGCCGGCTACACCTTC. Its protein is CASSHGSSPAGYTF.

This clone was observed once. This chain links TRBV6-2 or TRBV6-3 with TRBJ1-1, with 9 bases identical to TRBD1. The germline CDR1 and CDR2 sequences are MNHEY and SVGEGT. V lost 4 bases to trimming and J lost 3 bases; unmatched junction nucleotides: 9. The CDR3 consists of 16 residues. DNA for the CDR3: TGTGCCAGCAGTTCGGGACAGGGTGTACGATACACTGAAGCTTTCTTT. It codes for CASSSGQGVRYTEAFF.

The table lists this clone with a count of one. V usage is TRBV3-1 (or the pseudogene TRBV3-2) and J usage is TRBJ1-2; D is uncertain. CDR1 and CDR2 from the germline V gene are LGHDT and YNNKEL (reference sequence). The CDR3 spans 17 residues. Trimming shortened V by 7 bases and J by 1 base, and 22 bases separated the two germline ends. DNA for the CDR3: TGTGCCAGCACCCCGGAGGGCCCCTCCGTATTTAACTATGGCTACACCTTC. It encodes CASTPEGPSVFNYGYTF.

This clone was picked up a small number of times. V is TRBV12-5 and J is TRBJ1-1; D unresolved. Trimming pared 4 bases from V and 7 bases from J, leaving 7 bases between. The germline gives CDR1 LGHNT, CDR2 FRNRAP. The CDR3 contains 11 residues. The CDR3 region is CASGSLDEAFF. CDR3 sequence (DNA): TGTGCTAGTGGTTCCCTAGATGAAGCTTTCTTT.

The V gene is TRBV30, the J gene TRBJ1-2; 8 nucleotides line up with TRBD1. The V and J ends lost 0 bases and 4 bases, in that order; junction bases with no gene match: 7. The germline V gene encodes CDR1 GTSNPN and CDR2 SVGIG (reference sequence). The CDR3 extends over 15 amino acids. In nucleotides, the CDR3 is TGTGCCTGGAGTGTACACCAGGGGGCAGGCTATGGCTACACCTTC. Translated, it gives CAWSVHQGAGYGYTF.

This clone was observed a few times. This chain connects TRBV7-9 to TRBJ2-1; D uncertain. V was clipped by 3 bases and J by 5 bases, with 17 bases between them. CDR3 length: 16 residues. Germline values: CDR1 SEHNR, CDR2 FQNEAQ (reference sequence). CDR3 sequence: CASSFGVAAMDNEQFF. CDR3 DNA: TGTGCCAGCAGCTTTGGTGTTGCAGCCATGGACAATGAGCAGTTCTTC.

The V call is TRBV5-4, the J call TRBJ1-4; D may be TRBD1 (6 bases). Germline CDR1 and CDR2: SGHNT and YYREEE (reference sequence). The CDR3 covers 17 residues. Trimming took off 0 bases at V and 8 bases at J, with 20 bases between the two ends. CDR3 DNA: TGTGCCAGCAGCTTGGATCTTAACCAGGGGAGGAGCGAAAAACTGTTTTTT. This gives the protein CASSLDLNQGRSEKLFF.